The 27 T cell receptor beta chains below were found in one sample sequenced in a study of T cells expressing NK-cell markers. TCRdb processed the 5' RACE reads again and assigns one entry to each CDR3 protein, with no DNA. The sample totals 150,000 to 200,000 distinct CDR3 sequences. The specimen sequenced was blood T cells: a sorted CD56 or NKG2C T cell subset, CD4+ or CD8+ T cells, or bulk PBMC T cells (not recorded which). Source of these receptors: a woman between 18 and 70 years old in good health.

V is TRBV5-1 and J is TRBJ2-1; lacking DNA, the TRBD1 call made by TCRdb goes unchecked. CDR1 SGHRS and CDR2 YFSETQ come from the germline V gene. The CDR3 consists of 12 residues. The CDR3 loop reads CASSFRANEQFF.

The V gene is TRBV27, the J gene TRBJ2-1; lacking DNA, the TRBD2 call made by TCRdb goes unchecked. CDR3 size: 15 residues. Per germline, CDR1 MNHEY and CDR2 SMNVEV (reference sequence). The CDR3 sequence: CASSPTSGLYNEQFF.

The rearrangement uses TRBV7-9 and TRBJ2-1; TCRdb's D call of TRBD2 is untestable without DNA. Germline assignment: CDR1 SEHNR and CDR2 FQNEAQ (reference sequence). This CDR3 is 16 amino acids long. CDR3 loop: CASSSGLAIPYNEQFF.

V usage is TRBV6-1 and J usage is TRBJ2-7; TCRdb calls TRBD2, which cannot be checked without DNA. There are 14 residues in the CDR3. The germline V gene encodes CDR1 MNHNS and CDR2 SASEGT. CDR3 sequence: CASSRRVAGIPLYF.

The CDR3 region is CATSDSGLEVYNEQFF. The chain is built from TRBV24-1 and TRBJ2-1; no DNA is available, so the TRBD2 call from TCRdb remains unchecked. The CDR3 has 16 amino acids. The germline CDR1 and CDR2 sequences are KGHDR and SFDVKD.

The chain recombines TRBV9 with TRBJ2-1; TCRdb's D call of TRBD2 is untestable without DNA. Germline V lookup: CDR1 SGDLS, CDR2 YYNGEE. The CDR3 spans 15 residues. The CDR3 reads CASSVGGRPHNEQFF.

This chain connects TRBV10-3 to TRBJ2-7. The CDR3 runs to 13 residues. Germline assignment: CDR1 ENHRY and CDR2 SYGVKD. The CDR3 is CAISGATGYEQYF.

CDR3 region: CASSLGAGTSSYEQYF. The chain carries TRBV5-1 and TRBJ2-7; the TCRdb D gene call, TRBD2, has no DNA to confirm it. Germline CDR1 SGHRS, CDR2 YFSETQ. The CDR3 runs to 16 residues.

This chain joins TRBV5-1 and TRBJ2-2; TCRdb proposes TRBD2, but this gene call is untestable without DNA. This CDR3 is built from 16 residues. Germline lookup yields CDR1 SGHRS and CDR2 YFSETQ. CDR3 residues: CASSLGASGATGELFF.

The chain joins TRBV5-1 to TRBJ2-5; TCRdb's assignment of TRBD2 cannot be checked, as there is no DNA. Germline V gene sequence: CDR1 SGHRS, CDR2 YFSETQ. The length of the CDR3 is 18 residues. The CDR3 spells CASMDGSGGAIFQETQYF.

The gene calls are TRBV21-1 and TRBJ2-1; TCRdb gives TRBD2 as the D gene, but with no DNA this cannot be confirmed. TRBV21-1 is assigned pseudogene status. The CDR3 sequence is 18 residues long. The chain's CDR3 is CASSKVILGTSGSNEQFF.

The chain links TRBV6-5 to TRBJ2-1. The V gene's germline CDR1 is MNHEY and CDR2 SVGAGI. The CDR3 has 15 residues. CDR3 sequence reads: CASSYSGPQVNEQFF.

The chain has TRBV9 and TRBJ2-2; checking the TCRdb D call of TRBD2 is not possible without DNA. Germline CDR1 reads SGDLS; CDR2 reads YYNGEE. This CDR3 spans 16 amino acids. The CDR3 loop reads CASSVRAQEGHGELFF.

The genes are TRBV5-1 and TRBJ2-3; lacking DNA, the TRBD2 call made by TCRdb goes unchecked. The CDR3 is 16 amino acids. Germline lookup yields CDR1 SGHRS and CDR2 YFSETQ. CDR3 protein: CASSLGSGGPQDTQYF.

The V call is TRBV6-1, the J call TRBJ1-5; TCRdb's D call of TRBD1 is untestable without DNA. CDR3 length equals 15 residues. Germline assignment: CDR1 MNHNS and CDR2 SASEGT. CDR3: CASSDRTGGNQPQHF.

The rearrangement links TRBV28 to TRBJ2-3; TCRdb lists TRBD2, though no DNA is available to test this call. CDR1 and CDR2 from the germline V gene are MDHEN and SYDVKM. The CDR3 is 15 amino acids. CDR3 sequence reads: CASTRTGLAGDTQYF. The full variable domain, rest sourced from reference TRBV28 and TRBJ2-3, is DVKVTQSSRYLVKRTGEKVFLECVQDMDHENMFWYRQDPGLGLRLIYFSYDVKMKEKGDIPEGYSVSREKKERFSLILESASTNQTSMYLCASTRTGLAGDTQYFGPGTRLTVL.

The gene calls are TRBV5-6 and TRBJ2-3; TCRdb proposes TRBD2, but this gene call is untestable without DNA. Germline V gives CDR1 SGHDT, CDR2 YYEEEE. The CDR3 runs to 18 residues. This CDR3 reads CASSQIRQSGGSTDTQYF.

The rearrangement links TRBV4-1 to TRBJ1-1; no DNA is available, so the TRBD1 call from TCRdb remains unchecked. The CDR3 is made up of 16 amino acids. CDR1 and CDR2 from the germline V gene are MGHRA and YSYEKL. The CDR3 here is CASSQERGILNTEAFF.

The chain employs TRBV24-1 and TRBJ1-4; without DNA, the TCRdb call of TRBD1 cannot be checked. Germline V gives CDR1 KGHDR, CDR2 SFDVKD. The length of the CDR3 is 14 residues. This chain's CDR3 is CATSEGAPGEKLFF.

V usage is TRBV11-3 and J usage is TRBJ2-1; TCRdb returns TRBD1, unconfirmable since there is no DNA. The CDR3 has 15 residues. Germline CDR1 and CDR2: SGHNT and YENEEA. CDR3 region: CASSLTGGVYNEQFF.

J is TRBJ1-2 and V is TRBV20-1; the TCRdb call, TRBD1, lacks DNA for checking. Germline-derived CDR1 and CDR2 are DFQATT and SNEGSKA (reference sequence). The CDR3 contains 12 residues. This CDR3 is CSARRDTFGYTF.

The chain couples TRBV5-1 to TRBJ1-4. CDR1 SGHRS and CDR2 YFSETQ come from the germline V gene. The CDR3 runs 15 residues. The CDR3 reads CASSSDRELDEKLFF.

The genes are TRBV11-1 and TRBJ2-3. The CDR3 runs 12 residues. Germline V gene sequence: CDR1 SGHAT, CDR2 FQDESV (reference sequence). CDR3 sequence reads: CASAASTDTQYF.

This chain joins TRBV12-5 and TRBJ2-1. The CDR3 runs 18 residues. Germline values: CDR1 LGHNT, CDR2 FRNRAP. Here the CDR3 reads CASGLSRSTIIPYNEQFF.

The chain recombines TRBV20-1 with TRBJ2-5. There are 14 residues in the CDR3. Per the germline V gene, CDR1 is DFQATT and CDR2 is SNEGSKA (reference sequence). The CDR3 is CSASSPLAGETQYF.

The chain has TRBV7-8 and TRBJ2-1; checking the TCRdb D call of TRBD1 is not possible without DNA. Germline CDR1 SGHVS, CDR2 FQNEAQ. This CDR3 has 18 amino acids. CDR3 sequence: CASSLGWTRGTANNEQFF.

The chain carries TRBV20-1 and TRBJ2-3; the TCRdb D gene call, TRBD1, has no DNA to confirm it. Germline V gene lookup returns CDR1 DFQATT and CDR2 SNEGSKA (reference sequence). CDR3 length equals 15 residues. This CDR3 reads CSARDPASGADTQYF.